These 30 T cell receptor beta chains came from one sample sequenced in a study of Ad26.COV2.S vaccination and SARS-CoV-2 variants. TCRdb keeps only in-frame clones here, not all; method: immunoSEQ multiplex PCR. The sample consists of around 100,000 clones, 82% of them appearing once. This specimen consisted of peripheral blood, obtained after recovery from COVID-19. These receptor sequences come from a human donor who had recovered from COVID-19.

The chain employs TRBV27 and TRBJ2-1; 9 bases map to TRBD2. After removal of 7 bases from V and 5 bases from J, the junction contained 9 bases not matched to a gene. The CDR3 sequence is 15 residues long. CDR1 MNHEY and CDR2 SMNVEV come from the germline V gene (reference sequence). The CDR3 DNA sequence: TGTGCCAGCATTGGAGCGGGAGGAAGGAACAATGAGCAGTTCTTC. Protein sequence: CASIGAGGRNNEQFF.

The V call is TRBV19, the J call TRBJ1-3; D uncertain. V gave up 2 bases and J gave up 0 bases, with 17 bases separating them. Germline V gene sequence: CDR1 LNHDA, CDR2 SQIVND (reference sequence). The CDR3 is 18 residues long. The CDR3 sequence is CASSISFPSQRSGNTIYF. CDR3 in DNA: TGTGCCAGTAGTATATCGTTCCCGAGTCAGCGCTCTGGAAACACCATATATTTT.

This clone was seen a single time. V and J are TRBV5-6 and TRBJ2-7, with D possibly TRBD1 on 6 matching bases. Germline assignment: CDR1 SGHDT and CDR2 YYEEEE. The CDR3 covers 13 residues. V was pared by 4 bases and J by 3 bases, with 11 bases between. The CDR3 bases are TGTGCCAGCAGCCTATTGGACAGCTACGAGCAGTACTTC. This sequence encodes CASSLLDSYEQYF.

The chain couples TRBV11-2 to TRBJ2-1, with a weak D call TRBD1 (5 bases). In germline, CDR1 is SGHAT, CDR2 FQNNGV. The CDR3 is 12 amino acids. Trimming took off 8 bases at V and 10 bases at J, with 15 bases between the two ends. CDR3: CASARRGQEQFF. CDR3 coding DNA: TGTGCCAGCGCGAGAAGGGGTCAGGAGCAGTTCTTC.

This clone turned up a few times. The chain uses TRBV7-6 and TRBJ1-5; tentative D call: TRBD1 (5 bases). The CDR3 has 15 amino acids. The V end was cut by 2 bases, the J end by 5 bases, with 13 bases between. From germline, CDR1 is SGHVS and CDR2 FNYEAQ. CDR3 coding DNA: TGTGCCAGCAGCTTAAGGCAGGGTCCTTATCAGCCCCAGCATTTT. Translation: CASSLRQGPYQPQHF.

DNA of the CDR3: TGTGCCAGCAGCTCGCAACGTCTAGCGGCAAACAATGAGCAGTTCTTC. The encoded protein is CASSSQRLAANNEQFF. The chain carries TRBV7-9 and TRBJ2-1, with 7 bases aligning to TRBD2. Per the germline V gene, CDR1 is SEHNR and CDR2 is FQNEAQ (reference sequence). This CDR3 contains 16 residues. The V segment lost 4 bases and the J segment 5 bases; nucleotides outside the gene matches: 11.

The chain carries TRBV5-1 and TRBJ2-7; D is ambiguous. Germline assignment: CDR1 SGHRS and CDR2 YFSETQ. With 0 bases removed from V and 1 base from J, the gap between germline ends came to 5 bases. This CDR3 has 13 residues. The CDR3 nucleotides read TGCGCCAGCAGCTTGGAAAGGTCCTACGAGCAGTACTTC. It codes for CASSLERSYEQYF.

This clone appeared once. This chain links TRBV11-3 with TRBJ1-1; the match to TRBD1 covers 7 bases. The V segment lost 5 bases and the J segment 1 base; nucleotides outside the gene matches: 10. CDR1 is SGHNT and CDR2 is YENEEA in the germline V gene. CDR3 size: 16 residues. In DNA form, the CDR3 reads TGTGCCAGCAGCACTCGGACAGGCCGGGGGAACACTGAAGCTTTCTTT. Protein product: CASSTRTGRGNTEAFF.

The V call is TRBV20-1, the J call TRBJ2-3; 8 nucleotides line up with TRBD2. The CDR3 is made up of 18 amino acids. Germline V gene data show CDR1 as DFQATT and CDR2 as SNEGSKA (reference sequence). V gave up 3 bases and J gave up 4 bases; unmatched junction bases: 18. CDR3 sequence (DNA): TGCAGTGCTAGTGTACCCTTGGTGGGAGCGGGAGTTGCAGATACGCAGTATTTT. Residues: CSASVPLVGAGVADTQYF.

This clone was seen only a few times. The CDR3: CAISSGGATEAFF. CDR3 sequence (DNA): TGTGCCATCTCGTCAGGCGGGGCGACTGAAGCTTTCTTT. The chain couples TRBV10-3 to TRBJ1-1; the D gene is possibly TRBD1 (5 bases). V lost 8 bases, J lost 5 bases, and 15 bases lay in between. This CDR3 contains 13 residues. Looked up from germline, CDR1 is ENHRY and CDR2 is SYGVKD.

This clone came up a few times. The V and J genes are TRBV5-4 and TRBJ1-2, with 9 nucleotides matching TRBD1. CDR1 is SGHNT, CDR2 YYREEE, per germline (reference sequence). With 2 bases clipped from V and 5 bases from J, the junction kept 7 bases outside the gene matches. CDR3 length: 15 amino acids. In DNA form, the CDR3 reads TGTGCCAGCAGCTTACAGGGGGCGGGGACGTATGGCTACACCTTC. The encoded protein is CASSLQGAGTYGYTF. The variable domain in full, with the rest retrieved from reference TRBV5-4 and TRBJ1-2, is ETGVTQSPTHLIKTRGQQVTLRCSSQSGHNTVSWYQQALGQGPQFIFQYYREEENGRGNFPPRFSGLQFPNYSSELNVNALELDDSALYLCASSLQGAGTYGYTFGSGTRLTVV.

The rearrangement links TRBV9 to TRBJ2-3; D is possibly TRBD2 (6 bases). Germline V gene sequence: CDR1 SGDLS, CDR2 YYNGEE. Trimming cost V 4 bases and J 0 bases, with 15 bases left between them. The CDR3 consists of 16 residues. CDR3 nucleotide sequence: TGTGCCAGCAGCTTTCACCCCGGGACTAGCACAGATACGCAGTATTTT. This gives the protein CASSFHPGTSTDTQYF. The whole variable domain, filled in from reference TRBV9 and TRBJ2-3, reads DSGVTQTPKHLITATGQRVTLRCSPRSGDLSVYWYQQSLDQGLQFLIQYYNGEERAKGNILERFSAQQFPDLHSELNLSSLELGDSALYFCASSFHPGTSTDTQYFGPGTRLTVL.

The CDR3 loop reads CATSEGGTNEKLFF. As DNA, the CDR3 is TGTGCCACCAGTGAAGGGGGGACTAATGAAAAACTGTTTTTT. This chain connects TRBV24-1 to TRBJ1-4, with D possibly matching TRBD1 (6 bases). Germline CDR1 is KGHDR and CDR2 is SFDVKD. The CDR3 has 14 residues. The V and J ends lost 4 bases and 2 bases respectively, with 7 bases between them.

The chain is built from TRBV7-9 and TRBJ1-2, with D perhaps matching TRBD1 (5 bases). Germline V CDR1 and CDR2: SEHNR, FQNEAQ (reference sequence). The CDR3 extends over 15 amino acids. V lost 6 bases and J 4 bases, leaving 18 bases between the germline ends. The CDR3 DNA sequence: TGTGCCAGCAGACAGAACAGCCCGGGGGTCTATGGCTACACCTTC. Its translation: CASRQNSPGVYGYTF.

V usage is TRBV3-1 (or the pseudogene TRBV3-2) and J usage is TRBJ2-7; D is possibly TRBD1 (5 bases). This CDR3 has 14 amino acids. From germline, CDR1 is LGHDT and CDR2 YNNKEL (reference sequence). Trimming shortened V by 5 bases and J by 2 bases, and 13 bases separated the two germline ends. The CDR3 protein is CASSKRQTPYEQYF. As DNA, the CDR3 is TGTGCCAGCAGCAAGCGACAGACACCCTACGAGCAGTACTTC.

The chain has TRBV6-2 or TRBV6-3 and TRBJ2-1, with D perhaps TRBD2 (5 bases). Germline CDR1 and CDR2: MNHEY and SVGEGT. Deletions cut 6 bases from V and 0 bases from J, with 18 bases between. This CDR3 comprises 17 residues. CDR3 protein: CASSPRWRVGSYNEQFF. The CDR3 DNA reads as TGTGCCAGCAGCCCTAGGTGGCGGGTCGGCTCCTACAATGAGCAGTTCTTC.

This sequence joins TRBV7-9 and TRBJ2-1; 10 nucleotides match TRBD2. There are 14 residues in the CDR3. Trimming took 3 bases from V and 6 from J; bases not matched to a gene: 2. The V gene's germline CDR1 is SEHNR and CDR2 FQNEAQ (reference sequence). CDR3 residues: CASSFQREGNEQFF. The CDR3 nucleotides read TGTGCCAGCAGCTTCCAGCGGGAGGGCAATGAGCAGTTCTTC.

By share, this clone counts as medium-sized. DNA of the CDR3: TGTGCCAGCAGTTCTTGGGGACAGGGAGAAGATACGCAGTATTTT. Encoded protein: CASSSWGQGEDTQYF. The chain links TRBV11-2 to TRBJ2-3, with 9 positions matching TRBD1. The germline gives CDR1 SGHAT, CDR2 FQNNGV. This CDR3 has 15 amino acids. Trimming removed 6 bases from V and 5 bases from J; junction bases left unmatched: 9.

This chain uses TRBV3-1 (or the pseudogene TRBV3-2) with TRBJ2-2, with 9 bases identical to TRBD1. Germline assignment: CDR1 LGHDT and CDR2 YNNKEL (reference sequence). The CDR3 totals 15 residues. Trimming took 1 base from V and 9 from J; bases not matched to a gene: 6. The chain's CDR3 is CASSQGTGGLRELFF. DNA for the CDR3: TGTGCCAGCAGCCAAGGCACAGGGGGCCTGAGGGAGCTGTTTTTT.

This chain links TRBV2 with TRBJ1-6, with TRBD1 matching 10 bases. CDR3 length: 14 residues. The J segment lost 8 bases and the V segment lost 5 bases, leaving 3 bases of the junction unmatched. The germline gives CDR1 SNHLY, CDR2 FYNNEI. The CDR3 nucleotides are TGTGCCAGCAGTCCGGGACAGGGGTATTCACCCCTCCACTTT. Its translation is CASSPGQGYSPLHF.

This chain links TRBV19 with TRBJ2-7; TRBD1 agrees at 11 bases. After removal of 7 bases from V and 2 bases from J, the junction contained 13 bases not matched to a gene. The CDR3 totals 17 residues. Germline CDR1 and CDR2: LNHDA and SQIVND (reference sequence). The CDR3 region has the DNA TGTGCCAGTATCGGACAGGGGGCCAGCGGGGGGACCTACGAGCAGTACTTC. Its translation: CASIGQGASGGTYEQYF.

The V call is TRBV5-8, the J call TRBJ2-3; the D call may be TRBD1 or TRBD2 (5 bases each). There are 15 residues in the CDR3. The ends were cut back, 3 bases at V and 6 bases at J, with 17 bases in the middle. CDR1 and CDR2 from the germline V gene are SGHTS and YDEGEE. The CDR3 nucleotides are TGTGCCAGCAGCTCCTGGGGACCGGAGCGGGATACGCAGTATTTT. This gives the protein CASSSWGPERDTQYF.

The CDR3 DNA reads TGTGCCAGCAGGGATCCTACCCTAAATGAGCAGTTCTTC. This sequence encodes CASRDPTLNEQFF. The chain joins TRBV6-6 to TRBJ2-1; D remains ambiguous. Trimming cost V 6 bases and J 7 bases, with 13 bases left between them. The CDR3 has 13 residues. The germline CDR1 and CDR2 sequences are MNHNY and SVGAGI (reference sequence).

The chain couples TRBV2 to TRBJ2-1; D uncertain. The V and J ends lost 10 bases and 7 bases respectively, with 17 bases between them. CDR1 is SNHLY, CDR2 FYNNEI, per germline. The CDR3 runs 13 residues. CDR3 in amino acids: CATDRLVGNEQFF. CDR3 in DNA: TGTGCCACCGATCGACTCGTCGGGAATGAGCAGTTCTTC.

This clone was seen many times. The chain combines TRBV19 with TRBJ1-2, with a weak D call TRBD1 (6 bases). The CDR3 covers 14 residues. Germline V CDR1 and CDR2: LNHDA, SQIVND (reference sequence). V gave up 7 bases and J gave up 8 bases, with 20 bases separating them. The CDR3 DNA sequence: TGTGCCAGTACCCAAGCCGGGGGGCGAGGCGGCTACACCTTC. Its protein product is CASTQAGGRGGYTF.

J is TRBJ2-3 and V is TRBV7-6; tentatively, D is TRBD2 (5 bases). The CDR3 is made up of 15 amino acids. Germline CDR1 and CDR2: SGHVS and FNYEAQ. The V and J ends lost 5 bases and 0 bases respectively, with 12 bases between them. The CDR3 nucleotides are TGTGCCAGCAGCGGACTGGATTCTAGCACAGATACGCAGTATTTT. Translation: CASSGLDSSTDTQYF.

The rearrangement joins TRBV5-5 to TRBJ1-3; D is possibly TRBD1 (6 bases). With 4 bases removed from V and 0 bases from J, the gap between germline ends came to 11 bases. Germline values: CDR1 SGHKS, CDR2 YYEKEE (reference sequence). The CDR3 loop spans 15 amino acids. The CDR3 DNA reads as TGTGCCAGCAGCGTAAAAGGGGGCTCTGGAAACACCATATATTTT. Translated: CASSVKGGSGNTIYF.

J is TRBJ2-7 and V is TRBV7-2, with 12 bases fitting TRBD2. CDR1 SGHTA and CDR2 FQGNSA come from the germline V gene. The V gene end was trimmed by 5 bases and the J gene end by 4 bases; junction bases not matched to a gene: 9. The CDR3 runs 16 residues. CDR3 sequence reads: CASSVRPGLAGYEQYF. The CDR3 region has the DNA TGTGCCAGCAGCGTCCGACCGGGACTAGCGGGTTACGAGCAGTACTTC.

This clone was counted only a few times. The chain employs TRBV18 and TRBJ2-3; perhaps TRBD2 as D (5 bases). V was cut by 3 bases and J by 1 base, with 11 bases left in between. The CDR3 loop spans 15 amino acids. Germline V gives CDR1 KGHSH, CDR2 LQKENI. The CDR3 is CASSPPVLGTDTQYF. The CDR3 DNA sequence: TGTGCCAGCTCACCTCCGGTACTAGGCACAGATACGCAGTATTTT.

This rearrangement joins TRBV6-5 to TRBJ2-2; 7 bases match TRBD2. V was pared by 6 bases and J by 1 base, with 2 bases of the junction left unmatched. Germline CDR1 is MNHEY and CDR2 is SVGAGI. The CDR3 spans 14 residues. In nucleotides, the CDR3 is TGTGCCAGCAGGGGACTAATGAACACCGGGGAGCTGTTTTTT. The encoded protein is CASRGLMNTGELFF.